The rows below give T cell receptor beta chains drawn from one sample of a study of blood T cell repertoires in COVID-19. Here immunoSEQ multiplex PCR was the method, and the copy in TCRdb shows in-frame clones only, minus some. The data contain about 160,000 clones, about nine tenths of them seen just once; the ten biggest clones take up about 4.2%. Source material: peripheral blood. These receptor sequences come from a woman in her sixties with active or convalescent COVID-19. The CDR3 runs from the conserved cysteine through the conserved F or W. Fields, in order: J gene, clone size, V gene, D gene, CDR3 DNA, CDR3 protein. The D gene is left open where the match is weak. For some rows the clone size is stated as once, few or many, or as a class when expanded; others skip it.

TRBJ1-1,.,TRBV6-2/TRBV6-3,.,TGTGCCAGCAGTTATTTTATGAACACTGAAGCTTTCTTT,CASSYFMNTEAFF
TRBJ1-3,.,TRBV2,TRBD1,TGTGCCAGCAGGGCAGACAGGGCCGGAAACACCATATATTTT,CASRADRAGNTIYF
TRBJ2-1,.,TRBV18,TRBD2,TGTGCCAGCTCACTAGGGGGGGTTCTAGCGGGAATCCGAAATGAGCAGTTCTTC,CASSLGGVLAGIRNEQFF
TRBJ1-2,.,TRBV19,TRBD1,TGTGCCAGTAGGGAGACAGGGGCTAACTATGGCTACACCTTC,CASRETGANYGYTF
TRBJ1-6,.,TRBV7-2,.,TGTGCCAGCAGACTAGGGCGGGGTGGTAATTCACCCCTCCACTTT,CASRLGRGGNSPLHF
TRBJ1-3,.,TRBV19,.,TGTGCCAGTAGTCCGGTCTTACAGGTGACTGGAAACACCATATATTTT,CASSPVLQVTGNTIYF
TRBJ1-1,.,TRBV6-5,TRBD1,TGTGCCAGCAGTTACCAATACAGGGGTAACACTGAAGCTTTCTTT,CASSYQYRGNTEAFF
TRBJ2-5,.,TRBV24-1,.,TGTGCCACCAGTGAGTCCCGGGACTCGTTAGGTAAAGAGACCCAGTACTTC,CATSESRDSLGKETQYF
TRBJ2-7,once,TRBV6-6,TRBD1,TGTGCCAGCAGACCAGGGACAGGGAGCTCCTACGAGCAGTACTTC,CASRPGTGSSYEQYF
TRBJ1-1,.,TRBV7-2,.,TGTGCCAGCAGCTTAGCGGGGGGGAACACTGAAGCTTTCTTT,CASSLAGGNTEAFF
TRBJ2-1,.,TRBV9,TRBD2,TGTGCCAGCAGCGTAGGGAGACTAGCGGGGACCGTGGAGCAGTTCTTC,CASSVGRLAGTVEQFF
TRBJ1-3,.,TRBV15,TRBD1,TGTGCCACCAGCACGGACAGGGCTGGAAACACCATATATTTT,CATSTDRAGNTIYF
TRBJ2-2,.,TRBV6-5,TRBD1,TGTGCCAGCAGTTACCAAACAGGGGGTGGAACCGGGGAGCTGTTTTTT,CASSYQTGGGTGELFF
TRBJ1-2,.,TRBV7-2,TRBD1,TGTGCCAGCAGCTTAGACCCTGGACAGGGGGCCAATGGCTACACCTTC,CASSLDPGQGANGYTF
TRBJ1-1,.,TRBV9,.,TGTGCCAGCAGCGTAGATCCGGCGGTGAACACTGAAGCTTTCTTT,CASSVDPAVNTEAFF
TRBJ1-3,.,TRBV6-2/TRBV6-3,.,TGTGCCAGCAGTGAGAGAGGAAACACCATATATTTT,CASSERGNTIYF
TRBJ1-1,.,TRBV12-5,TRBD1,TGTGCTAGTGCCACGACAGGGGGCAACACTGAAGCTTTCTTT,CASATTGGNTEAFF
TRBJ2-7,.,TRBV10-3,TRBD2,TGTGCCGTGGGTCGCGGGGGGCCCGCCTCCTACGAGCAGTACTTC,CAVGRGGPASYEQYF
TRBJ2-3,.,TRBV2,TRBD2,TGTGCCAGCAGTGAATTTGGGCGGGGGGGCACAGATACGCAGTATTTT,CASSEFGRGGTDTQYF
TRBJ2-7,.,TRBV2,.,TGTGCCAGCATTGGAGGGTGGTCTTACTACGAGCAGTACTTC,CASIGGWSYYEQYF
TRBJ1-2,.,TRBV5-5,TRBD1,TGTGCCAGCAGCTCCGGGACAGGGAACTATGGCTACACCTTC,CASSSGTGNYGYTF
TRBJ2-3,.,TRBV5-4,TRBD2,TGTGCCAGCAGCTTTGGTAGCGGGGGGGCGGAAGATACGCAGTATTTT,CASSFGSGGAEDTQYF
TRBJ1-4,.,TRBV18,.,TGTGCCAGCTCACCAGGAGATTATAGGGAAAAACTGTTTTTT,CASSPGDYREKLFF
TRBJ1-1,once,TRBV5-1,TRBD1,TGCGCCAGCAGCCTGACAGGGACTGTGAACACTGAAGCTTTCTTT,CASSLTGTVNTEAFF
TRBJ1-4,.,TRBV6-1,.,TGTGCCAGCAGCTCGACAGACAGAAATGAAAAACTGTTTTTT,CASSSTDRNEKLFF
TRBJ1-5,.,TRBV6-1,.,TGTGCCAGCAGTGGACGTGCGGGAACGGGCCAGCAGCCCCAGCATTTT,CASSGRAGTGQQPQHF